This T cell receptor beta chain stems from a study of CD4 T cells in relation to SARS-CoV-2 and coronaviruses. Background on the study: PBMCs were cultured with antigen for roughly nine days before TCR beta sequencing. The HLA restriction of the shared crossreactive spike epitopes was mapped.

The unexposed donors gave CD4+ T cells in about 2011-2018, prior to COVID-19. Isolation of CD4+ T cells took place after about 10 days in culture. Fresh IL-2 medium replaced half the medium on days 3 and 7. CDR3 length equals 13 residues. Germline loops: CDR1 LGHDT, CDR2 YNNKEL (reference sequence). Trimming shortened V by 2 bases and J by 10 bases, and 12 bases separated the two germline ends. This clone was seen just once. Its antigen is not known. TCRdb keeps only in-frame clones here, not all; method: immunoSEQ multiplex PCR. In the table there are about 18,000 clones, about 86% of which are singletons.

The material sequenced was CD4+ T cells from PBMCs, cultured in vitro. The clonotype originates from a human donor in good health. The V gene is TRBV3-1 (or the pseudogene TRBV3-2), the J gene TRBJ2-1, with TRBD2 as a possible D gene (6 bases). CDR3 region: CASSQSGAAEQFF. CDR3 DNA sequence: TGTGCCAGCAGCCAATCGGGAGCGGCCGAGCAGTTCTTC.